The next 18 T cell receptor beta chains were all read from a single sample in a study of shared clonotypes between healthy human individuals. This table comes from immunoSEQ multiplex PCR, and its TCRdb copy is limited to in-frame clones, with some not included. The sample records a few million clones, 85% to 95% being singletons. The sequenced sample consisted of naive CD4+ T cells from PBMCs. Subset given: CD45RA+ positively selected. The source of these receptors is a man between 18 and 35 years old in good health. Some clones in this sample may be carry-over from other donors' samples.

The chain uses TRBV7-9 and TRBJ2-5; D unclear. V gave up 0 bases and J gave up 4 bases, with 12 bases separating them. The CDR3 is 15 residues long. CDR1 is SEHNR and CDR2 is FQNEAQ in the germline V gene (reference sequence). The CDR3 sequence: CASSLAPTFRETQYF. CDR3 in DNA: TGTGCCAGCAGCTTAGCGCCGACTTTCCGAGAGACCCAGTACTTC. The whole variable domain, remainder taken from reference TRBV7-9 and TRBJ2-5, is DTGVSQNPRHKITKRGQNVTFRCDPISEHNRLYWYRQTLGQGPEFLTYFQNEAQLEKSRLLSDRFSAERPKGSFSTLEIQRTEQGDSAMYLCASSLAPTFRETQYFGPGTRLLVL.

This rearrangement joins TRBV11-3 to TRBJ2-2; tentative D call: TRBD2 (6 bases). CDR3 length: 17 residues. In germline, CDR1 is SGHNT, CDR2 YENEEA. The V and J ends lost 4 bases and 3 bases respectively, with 18 bases between them. The CDR3 here is CASSSRRRDFDTGELFF. As DNA, the CDR3 is TGTGCCAGCAGCTCCCGGCGGAGGGACTTCGACACCGGGGAGCTGTTTTTT.

The chain combines TRBV7-9 with TRBJ1-4, with D perhaps TRBD1 (5 bases). The germline V gene encodes CDR1 SEHNR and CDR2 FQNEAQ (reference sequence). Trimming shortened V by 5 bases and J by 1 base, and 17 bases separated the two germline ends. The CDR3 covers 17 residues. The CDR3 DNA follows: TGTGCCAGCAGCCTGATGAGGGGACGAGGAACTAATGAAAAACTGTTTTTT. It codes for CASSLMRGRGTNEKLFF.

J is TRBJ2-7 and V is TRBV18, with TRBD2 as a possible D gene (6 bases). CDR3 size: 16 residues. Germline CDR1 is KGHSH and CDR2 is LQKENI. V lost 3 bases and J 9 bases, leaving 24 bases between the germline ends. CDR3 nucleotide sequence: TGTGCCAGCTCACCTTCGTCTCAAGGGGCCTTCGGGGGGCAGTACTTC. Its protein is CASSPSSQGAFGGQYF.

The rearrangement joins TRBV19 to TRBJ1-1; weak D call: TRBD1 (6 bases). CDR1 is LNHDA and CDR2 is SQIVND in the germline V gene (reference sequence). The CDR3 covers 13 residues. With 7 bases removed from V and 5 bases from J, the gap between germline ends came to 14 bases. The CDR3 DNA sequence: TGTGCCAGTAATCAGGGGATTGTTACTGAAGCTTTCTTT. This translates into CASNQGIVTEAFF.

The rearrangement links TRBV11-1 to TRBJ2-1; D is perhaps TRBD1 (5 bases). CDR1 SGHAT and CDR2 FQDESV come from the germline V gene (reference sequence). The CDR3 extends over 16 amino acids. V shed 2 bases and J shed 1 base, with 12 bases lying between them. The CDR3: CASSLQGWESYNEQFF. CDR3 DNA sequence: TGTGCCAGCAGCTTACAGGGATGGGAATCCTACAATGAGCAGTTCTTC.

The genes are TRBV5-1 and TRBJ2-1, with TRBD2 matching over 15 bases. Per the germline V gene, CDR1 is SGHRS and CDR2 is YFSETQ. V lost 4 bases, J lost 2 bases, and 10 bases stayed unmatched. The CDR3 has 19 amino acids. The CDR3 nucleotides are TGCGCCAGCAGCCAACCGGGACTAGCGGGAGGTTTGCCCTACAATGAGCAGTTCTTC. Amino acids: CASSQPGLAGGLPYNEQFF.

The chain has TRBV19 and TRBJ1-5; D remains unclear. CDR3 length equals 13 residues. Trimming removed 7 bases at V and 0 bases at J, with 7 bases between. Germline loops: CDR1 LNHDA, CDR2 SQIVND (reference sequence). The CDR3 DNA is TGTGCCAGTAACCGGCATAGCAATCAGCCCCAGCATTTT. This encodes CASNRHSNQPQHF.

This clone was counted between two and nine times. The chain is built from TRBV9 and TRBJ1-2, with TRBD1 as a possible D gene (5 bases). The germline V gene encodes CDR1 SGDLS and CDR2 YYNGEE. The CDR3 covers 13 residues. Trimming took 0 bases from V and 7 from J, leaving 10 bases between them. The CDR3, as DNA: TGTGCCAGCAGCGTAGATCCGGGGCTTGGCTACACCTTC. It translates to CASSVDPGLGYTF.

This clone was found once. The same CDR3 can be traced to other DNA sequences in this sample. As DNA, the CDR3 is TGTGCCAGCAGCTCCGACAGGTACGAGCAGTACTTC. Protein sequence: CASSSDRYEQYF. The chain has TRBV7-2 and TRBJ2-7; D is possibly TRBD1 (6 bases). V gave up 4 bases and J gave up 4 bases, with 8 bases separating them. Germline V gives CDR1 SGHTA, CDR2 FQGNSA. The CDR3 consists of 12 residues.

CDR3 bases: TGTGCCAGCAGCGTAGGTTGGGGGGTAGGGCTGGCGAACACTGAAGCTTTCTTT. Translation: CASSVGWGVGLANTEAFF. The rearrangement uses TRBV9 and TRBJ1-1, with D possibly TRBD1 on 5 matching bases. The germline V gene has CDR1 SGDLS and CDR2 YYNGEE. The length of the CDR3 is 18 residues. V lost 0 bases to trimming and J lost 1 base, with 19 bases between them.

The CDR3: CASSGVGQGGEQYF. The CDR3 DNA reads TGTGCCAGCAGTGGTGTGGGACAGGGTGGCGAGCAGTACTTC. The chain is built from TRBV2 and TRBJ2-7, with TRBD1 matching over 9 bases. The CDR3 has 14 residues. V gave up 4 bases and J gave up 6 bases; unmatched junction bases: 7. Per germline, CDR1 SNHLY and CDR2 FYNNEI.

V gene TRBV28 combines with J gene TRBJ2-7; D possibly uses TRBD1 or TRBD2 (5 bases each). Per the germline V gene, CDR1 is MDHEN and CDR2 is SYDVKM. V dropped 7 bases and J dropped 4 bases, with 17 bases sitting between them. The CDR3 loop spans 14 amino acids. The CDR3 region has the DNA TGTGCCAGCAAATCGCCGGGACCATATTACGAGCAGTACTTC. Translation gives CASKSPGPYYEQYF. The full variable domain, its missing parts supplied by reference TRBV28 and TRBJ2-7, is DVKVTQSSRYLVKRTGEKVFLECVQDMDHENMFWYRQDPGLGLRLIYFSYDVKMKEKGDIPEGYSVSREKKERFSLILESASTNQTSMYLCASKSPGPYYEQYFGPGTRLTVT.

The rearrangement joins TRBV5-1 to TRBJ2-1; TRBD2 matches 8 bases. CDR1 and CDR2 from the germline V gene are SGHRS and YFSETQ. The CDR3 extends over 15 amino acids. This CDR3 is CASRGVAGNYNEQFF. CDR3 nucleotides: TGCGCGAGTAGAGGTGTAGCGGGGAACTACAATGAGCAGTTCTTC.

The chain combines TRBV5-6 with TRBJ1-3; TRBD1 might be the D (6 bases). Germline V gene sequence: CDR1 SGHDT, CDR2 YYEEEE. Deletions cut 2 bases from V and 2 bases from J, with 11 bases between. CDR3 length equals 15 residues. The CDR3 spells CASSFAQGTGNTIYF. CDR3 bases: TGTGCCAGCAGCTTCGCACAGGGTACTGGAAACACCATATATTTT. Looking up the rest from reference TRBV5-6 and TRBJ1-3 gives the full variable domain: DAGVTQSPTHLIKTRGQQVTLRCSPKSGHDTVSWYQQALGQGPQFIFQYYEEEERQRGNFPDRFSGHQFPNYSSELNVNALLLGDSALYLCASSFAQGTGNTIYFGEGSWLTVV.

This chain connects TRBV4-2 to TRBJ2-7; 9 nucleotides agree with TRBD2. V lost 2 bases, J lost 4 bases, and 6 bases stayed unmatched. Germline values: CDR1 LGHNA, CDR2 YNFKEQ. The CDR3 has 15 residues. The CDR3 loop reads CASSQLGLASYEQYF. The CDR3 DNA follows: TGTGCCAGCAGCCAACTTGGACTAGCGAGTTACGAGCAGTACTTC.

The rearrangement links TRBV18 to TRBJ2-2, with unresolved D. The CDR3 sequence is 14 residues long. Germline CDR1 reads KGHSH; CDR2 reads LQKENI. Trimming took 3 bases from V and 6 from J, leaving 11 bases between them. CDR3 sequence: CASSPPNSAGELFF. CDR3 nucleotides: TGTGCCAGCTCACCCCCCAATTCCGCCGGGGAGCTGTTTTTT.

This clone was seen just once. V is TRBV30 and J is TRBJ2-4, with 10 bases identical to TRBD1. Germline V gene sequence: CDR1 GTSNPN, CDR2 SVGIG (reference sequence). Trimming took 0 bases from V and 6 from J; bases not matched to a gene: 5. This CDR3 comprises 15 residues. The CDR3 region has the DNA TGTGCCTGGAGTGTGGGGACAGGGGCTTCAAACATTCAGTACTTC. It is translated as CAWSVGTGASNIQYF.